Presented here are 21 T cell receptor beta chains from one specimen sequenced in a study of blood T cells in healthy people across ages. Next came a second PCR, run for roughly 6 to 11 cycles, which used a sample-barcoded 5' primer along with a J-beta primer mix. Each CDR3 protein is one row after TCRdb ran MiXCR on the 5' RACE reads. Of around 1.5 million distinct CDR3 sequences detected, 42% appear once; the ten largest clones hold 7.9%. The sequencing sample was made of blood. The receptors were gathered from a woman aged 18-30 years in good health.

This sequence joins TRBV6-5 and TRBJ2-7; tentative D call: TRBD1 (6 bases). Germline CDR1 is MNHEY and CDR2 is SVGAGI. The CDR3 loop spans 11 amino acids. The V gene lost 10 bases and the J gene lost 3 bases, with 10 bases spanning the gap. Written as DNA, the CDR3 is TGTGCCAACAGGGATATCTACGAGCAGTACTTC. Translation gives CANRDIYEQYF.

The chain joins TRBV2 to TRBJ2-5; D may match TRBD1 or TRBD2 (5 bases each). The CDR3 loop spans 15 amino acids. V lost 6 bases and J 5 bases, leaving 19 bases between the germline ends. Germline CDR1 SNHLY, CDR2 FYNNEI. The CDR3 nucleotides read TGTGCCAGCAGGGCCCGGGACCGGGGTCGGGAGACCCAGTACTTC. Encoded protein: CASRARDRGRETQYF.

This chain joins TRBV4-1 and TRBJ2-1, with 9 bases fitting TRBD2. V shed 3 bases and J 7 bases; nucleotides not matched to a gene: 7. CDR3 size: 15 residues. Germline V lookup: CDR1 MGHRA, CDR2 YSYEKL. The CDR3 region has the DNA TGCGCCAGCAGCCAGCGGGGGGGCCTTAGAAATGAGCAGTTCTTC. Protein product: CASSQRGGLRNEQFF.

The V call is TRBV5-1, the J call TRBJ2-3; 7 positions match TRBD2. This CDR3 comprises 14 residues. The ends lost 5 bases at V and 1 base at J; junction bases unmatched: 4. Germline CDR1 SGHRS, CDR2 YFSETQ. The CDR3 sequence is CASRGDYRTDTQYF. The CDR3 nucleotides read TGCGCCAGCAGGGGGGACTACCGCACAGATACGCAGTATTTT.

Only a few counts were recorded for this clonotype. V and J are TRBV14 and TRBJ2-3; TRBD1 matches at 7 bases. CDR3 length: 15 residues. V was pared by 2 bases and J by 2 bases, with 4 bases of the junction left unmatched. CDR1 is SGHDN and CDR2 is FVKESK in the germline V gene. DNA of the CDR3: TGTGCCAGCAGCCAATGGGACAGAAACACAGATACGCAGTATTTT. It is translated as CASSQWDRNTDTQYF.

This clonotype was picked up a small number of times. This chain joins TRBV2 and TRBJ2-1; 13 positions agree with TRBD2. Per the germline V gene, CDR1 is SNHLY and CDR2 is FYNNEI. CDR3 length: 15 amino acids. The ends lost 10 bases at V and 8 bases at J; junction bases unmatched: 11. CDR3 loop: CATLTSGGRRDEQFF. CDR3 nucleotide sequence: TGTGCCACCCTGACTAGCGGGGGGAGAAGGGATGAGCAGTTCTTC.

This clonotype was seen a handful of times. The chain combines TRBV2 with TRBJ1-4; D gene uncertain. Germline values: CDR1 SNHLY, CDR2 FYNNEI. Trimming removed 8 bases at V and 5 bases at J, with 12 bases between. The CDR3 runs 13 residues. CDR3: CASVSDVNEKLFF. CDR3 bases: TGTGCCAGCGTCTCCGACGTAAATGAAAAACTGTTTTTT.

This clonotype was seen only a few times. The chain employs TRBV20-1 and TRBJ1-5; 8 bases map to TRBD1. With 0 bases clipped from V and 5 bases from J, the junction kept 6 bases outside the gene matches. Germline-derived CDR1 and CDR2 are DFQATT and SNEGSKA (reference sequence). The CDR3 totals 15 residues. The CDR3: CSARDAAGGYQPQHF. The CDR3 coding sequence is TGCAGTGCTAGAGATGCCGCAGGGGGCTATCAGCCCCAGCATTTT.

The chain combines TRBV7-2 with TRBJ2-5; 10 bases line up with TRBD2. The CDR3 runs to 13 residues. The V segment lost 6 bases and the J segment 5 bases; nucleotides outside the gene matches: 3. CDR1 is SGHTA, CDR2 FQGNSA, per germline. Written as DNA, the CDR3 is TGTGCCAGCAGGCTGACTAGCGGGGAGACCCAGTACTTC. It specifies CASRLTSGETQYF.

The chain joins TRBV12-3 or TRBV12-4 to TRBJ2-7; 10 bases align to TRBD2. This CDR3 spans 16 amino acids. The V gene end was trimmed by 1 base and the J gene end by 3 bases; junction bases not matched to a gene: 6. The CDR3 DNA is TGTGCCAGCAGTTTAGAACGCGGGACTAGCGTCTACGAGCAGTACTTC. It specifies CASSLERGTSVYEQYF.

The CDR3 here is CASSDPRAVADTQYF. CDR3 DNA: TGTGCCAGCAGTGACCCCAGGGCCGTGGCAGATACGCAGTATTTT. J is TRBJ2-3 and V is TRBV6-1; a possible D gene is TRBD1 (5 bases). With 3 bases removed from V and 4 bases from J, the gap between germline ends came to 14 bases. CDR3 size: 15 residues. CDR1 is MNHNS, CDR2 SASEGT, per germline.

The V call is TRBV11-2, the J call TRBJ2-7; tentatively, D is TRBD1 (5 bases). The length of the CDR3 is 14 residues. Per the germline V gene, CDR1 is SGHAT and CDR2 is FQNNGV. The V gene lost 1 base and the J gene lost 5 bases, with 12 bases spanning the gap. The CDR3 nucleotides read TGTGCCAGCAGCTTAGTCCGGCAGGGCCACGAGCAGTACTTC. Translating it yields CASSLVRQGHEQYF.

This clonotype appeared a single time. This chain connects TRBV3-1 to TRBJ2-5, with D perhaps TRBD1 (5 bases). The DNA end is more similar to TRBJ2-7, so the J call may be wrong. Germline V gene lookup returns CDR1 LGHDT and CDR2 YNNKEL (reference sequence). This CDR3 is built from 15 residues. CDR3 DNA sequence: TGTGCCAGCAGCCAAGCCGGGTCAGGGTTTTCCGAGCAGTACTTC. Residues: CASSQAGSGFSEQYF.

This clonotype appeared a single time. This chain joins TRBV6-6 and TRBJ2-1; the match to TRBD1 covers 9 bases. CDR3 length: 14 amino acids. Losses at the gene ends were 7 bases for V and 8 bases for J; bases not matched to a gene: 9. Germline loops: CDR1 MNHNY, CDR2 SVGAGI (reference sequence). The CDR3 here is CASNVQGALDEQFF. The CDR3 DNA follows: TGTGCCAGCAACGTACAGGGGGCTTTGGATGAGCAGTTCTTC.

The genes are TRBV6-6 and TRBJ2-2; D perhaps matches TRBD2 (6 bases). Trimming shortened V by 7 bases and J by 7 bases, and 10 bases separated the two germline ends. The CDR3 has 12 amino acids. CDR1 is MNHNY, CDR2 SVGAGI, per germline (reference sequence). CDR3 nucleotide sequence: TGTGCCAGCACCCAAGCGGGCGGGGAGCTGTTTTTT. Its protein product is CASTQAGGELFF.

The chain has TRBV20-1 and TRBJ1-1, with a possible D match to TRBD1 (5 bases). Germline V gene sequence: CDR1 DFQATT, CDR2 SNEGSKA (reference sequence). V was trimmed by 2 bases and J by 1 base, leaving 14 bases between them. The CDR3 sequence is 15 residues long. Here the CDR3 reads CSARTFRGKNTEAFF. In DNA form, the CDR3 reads TGCAGTGCTAGAACGTTTCGGGGCAAGAACACTGAAGCTTTCTTT.

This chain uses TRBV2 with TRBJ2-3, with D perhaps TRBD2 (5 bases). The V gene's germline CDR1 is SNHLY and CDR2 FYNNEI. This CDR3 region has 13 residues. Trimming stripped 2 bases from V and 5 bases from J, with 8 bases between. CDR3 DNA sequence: TGTGCCAGCAGTGAACTGGCGGGAGATACGCAGTATTTT. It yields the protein CASSELAGDTQYF.

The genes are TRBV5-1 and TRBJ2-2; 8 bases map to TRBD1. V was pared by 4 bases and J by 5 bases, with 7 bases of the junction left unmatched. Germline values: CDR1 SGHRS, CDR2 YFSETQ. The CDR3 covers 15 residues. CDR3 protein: CASSPDDRGTGELFF. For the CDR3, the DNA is TGCGCCAGCAGCCCTGACGACAGGGGAACCGGGGAGCTGTTTTTT.

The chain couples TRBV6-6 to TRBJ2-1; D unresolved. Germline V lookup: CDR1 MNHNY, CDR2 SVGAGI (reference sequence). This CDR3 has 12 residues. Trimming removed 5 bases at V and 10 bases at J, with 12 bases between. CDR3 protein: CASSPLRREQFF. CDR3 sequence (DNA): TGTGCCAGCAGTCCCTTGCGACGGGAGCAGTTCTTC.

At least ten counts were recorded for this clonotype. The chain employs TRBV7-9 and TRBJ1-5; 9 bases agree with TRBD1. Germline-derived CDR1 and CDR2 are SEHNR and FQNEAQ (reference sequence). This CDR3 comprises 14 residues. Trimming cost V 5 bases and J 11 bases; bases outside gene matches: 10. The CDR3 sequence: CASSSTGGSAAQHF. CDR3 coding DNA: TGTGCCAGCAGCAGTACAGGGGGCAGTGCGGCCCAGCATTTT.

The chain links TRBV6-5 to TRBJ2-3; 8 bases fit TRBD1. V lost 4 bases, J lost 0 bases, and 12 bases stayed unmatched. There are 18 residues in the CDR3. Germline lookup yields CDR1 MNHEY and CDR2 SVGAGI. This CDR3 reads CASSSLQGAISSTDTQYF. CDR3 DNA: TGTGCCAGCAGTTCCCTCCAGGGGGCCATCTCTAGCACAGATACGCAGTATTTT.